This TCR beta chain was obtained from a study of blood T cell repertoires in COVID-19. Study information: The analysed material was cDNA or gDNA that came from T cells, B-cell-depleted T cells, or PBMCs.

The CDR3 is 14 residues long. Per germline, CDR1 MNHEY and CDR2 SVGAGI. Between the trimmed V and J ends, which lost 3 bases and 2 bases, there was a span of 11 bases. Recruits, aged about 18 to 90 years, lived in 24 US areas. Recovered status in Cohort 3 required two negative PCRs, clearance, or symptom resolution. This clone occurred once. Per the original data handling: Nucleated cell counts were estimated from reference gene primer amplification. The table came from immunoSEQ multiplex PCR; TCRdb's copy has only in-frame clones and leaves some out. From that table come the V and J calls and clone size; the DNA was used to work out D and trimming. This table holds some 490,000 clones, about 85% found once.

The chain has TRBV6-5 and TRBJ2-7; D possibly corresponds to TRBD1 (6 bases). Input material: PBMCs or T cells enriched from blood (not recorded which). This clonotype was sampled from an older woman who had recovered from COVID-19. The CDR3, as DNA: TGTGCCAGCAGTTATGGGACATATCCCTACGAGCAGTACTTC. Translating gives CASSYGTYPYEQYF.